One and the same sample provided the 30 T cell receptor beta chains below, sequenced in a study of human T cells and chemical hapten exposure. Regarding time point: pre-sensitization, week 0. Treatment specified: therapeutic diphenylcyclopropenone sensitization with weekly scalp DPC. TCRdb recomputed calls from the RACE reads with MiXCR, one row per CDR3 protein. The table shows 300,000 to 450,000 distinct CDR3 sequences, with 4.5% to 7% occurring only once. The source material was whole blood, sampled in connection with sensitization to the hapten diphenylcyclopropenone (DPC). The receptor set was obtained from a woman between 18 and 29 years old with alopecia areata. Some clones in this sample may be carry-over from other donors' samples.

This clonotype was seen only a few times. This chain joins TRBV5-5 and TRBJ1-5; possibly TRBD1 for D (6 bases). CDR3 size: 15 residues. Germline CDR1 and CDR2: SGHKS and YYEKEE (reference sequence). V shed 4 bases and J shed 5 bases, with 16 bases lying between them. CDR3 loop: CASSREGGNYQPQHF. In DNA form, the CDR3 reads TGTGCCAGCAGCCGGGAGGGGGGCAACTATCAGCCCCAGCATTTT.

This clonotype was detected ten times or more. The chain is built from TRBV28 and TRBJ1-5; no clear D gene. CDR3 length: 14 amino acids. Between the trimmed V and J ends, which lost 7 bases and 5 bases, there was a span of 15 bases. Per germline, CDR1 MDHEN and CDR2 SYDVKM. CDR3 sequence reads: CASTEGSRYQPQHF. CDR3 coding DNA: TGTGCCAGCACTGAGGGCAGCCGATATCAGCCCCAGCATTTT.

This clonotype was observed at least ten times. The CDR3 DNA sequence: TGTGCCAGCATCCTCGGGGGGGCGCAGTATTTT. Residues: CASILGGAQYF. The chain carries TRBV6-5 and TRBJ2-3, with 8 bases aligning to TRBD2. This CDR3 is 11 amino acids long. From germline, CDR1 is MNHEY and CDR2 SVGAGI. V lost 7 bases and J lost 10; bases outside the gene matches: 4.

This clonotype showed up just a few times. The V gene is TRBV9, the J gene TRBJ2-1; a weak D match, TRBD2 (6 bases). Germline values: CDR1 SGDLS, CDR2 YYNGEE. V lost 4 bases and J lost 5, with 16 bases in between. The CDR3 has 15 amino acids. Written as DNA, the CDR3 is TGTGCCAGCAGCCCCACCGGGGGAGAGAACAATGAGCAGTTCTTC. Translating gives CASSPTGGENNEQFF.

There are many counts of this clonotype. The chain has TRBV5-6 and TRBJ1-5; TRBD1 agrees at 7 bases. The J segment lost 4 bases and the V segment lost 4 bases, leaving 5 bases of the junction unmatched. Looked up from germline, CDR1 is SGHDT and CDR2 is YYEEEE. This CDR3 region has 14 residues. The CDR3 region has the DNA TGTGCCAGCAGCATCAAGACAGGGAATCAGCCCCAGCATTTT. This gives the protein CASSIKTGNQPQHF.

This clonotype was counted at least ten times. The chain combines TRBV2 with TRBJ1-2; no firm D call. The CDR3 sequence is 13 residues long. The V end was cut by 3 bases, the J end by 4 bases, with 9 bases between. Germline V gene sequence: CDR1 SNHLY, CDR2 FYNNEI. In DNA, the CDR3 is TGTGCCAGCAGTGAGGGCAGAGCCTATGGCTACACCTTC. Protein sequence: CASSEGRAYGYTF.

This clonotype occurred many times. The J gene is TRBJ1-1, the V gene TRBV7-2; perhaps TRBD1 as D (6 bases). The ends were cut back, 1 base at V and 11 bases at J, with 11 bases in the middle. Germline lookup yields CDR1 SGHTA and CDR2 FQGNSA. This CDR3 comprises 12 residues. CDR3 amino acids: CASSLVLTGAFF. In DNA form, the CDR3 reads TGTGCCAGCAGCTTAGTCTTAACAGGGGCTTTCTTT. Using reference TRBV7-2 and TRBJ1-1 for the parts outside the CDR3, the full variable domain is GAGVSQSPSNKVTEKGKDVELRCDPISGHTALYWYRQSLGQGLEFLIYFQGNSAPDKSGLPSDRFSAERTGGSVSTLTIQRTQQEDSAVYLCASSLVLTGAFFGQGTRLTVV.

This clonotype has ten or more counts. The rearrangement uses TRBV5-1 and TRBJ2-5; 15 bases agree with TRBD2. V dropped 4 bases and J dropped 6; count of bases not matched to a gene: 4. The CDR3 runs 15 residues. Germline V gene data show CDR1 as SGHRS and CDR2 as YFSETQ. CDR3 in amino acids: CASSGTSGGSKTQYF. The CDR3 DNA reads as TGCGCCAGCAGCGGGACTAGCGGGGGGAGCAAGACCCAGTACTTC.

The sample holds a few counts of this clonotype. V and J are TRBV28 and TRBJ2-2; no definite D call. V dropped 10 bases and J dropped 0 bases, with 9 bases sitting between them. The germline gives CDR1 MDHEN, CDR2 SYDVKM. The CDR3 extends over 13 amino acids. As DNA, the CDR3 is TGTGCCACCCCCAGCCCGAACACCGGGGAGCTGTTTTTT. Translating it yields CATPSPNTGELFF.

This clonotype showed up just a few times. This sequence joins TRBV12-5 and TRBJ1-5; perhaps TRBD1 as D (6 bases). Per germline, CDR1 LGHNT and CDR2 FRNRAP. This CDR3 comprises 15 residues. Trimming pared 0 bases from V and 8 bases from J, leaving 14 bases between. The CDR3 is CASGLVLGGREPQHF. CDR3 nucleotide sequence: TGTGCTAGTGGTTTGGTACTAGGGGGTAGGGAGCCCCAGCATTTT.

The chain carries TRBV6-4 and TRBJ2-2; 9 bases are shared with TRBD1. Germline assignment: CDR1 MRHNA and CDR2 SNTAGT. The CDR3 extends over 18 amino acids. The junction had 12 bases not matched to a gene; V was cut back by 4 bases and J by 3 bases. The CDR3 sequence: CASSGGTGTLLDTGELFF. DNA of the CDR3: TGTGCCAGCAGTGGAGGGACAGGGACTCTTCTGGACACCGGGGAGCTGTTTTTT.

This clonotype was detected only a few times. J is TRBJ2-5 and V is TRBV7-2, with TRBD1 as a possible D gene (6 bases). This CDR3 spans 15 amino acids. V was shortened by 7 bases and J by 2 bases, with 17 bases between the two germline ends. Looked up from germline, CDR1 is SGHTA and CDR2 is FQGNSA. CDR3 amino acids: CASTDRRQAQETQYF. The CDR3 DNA reads as TGTGCCAGCACCGACCGAAGACAGGCTCAAGAGACCCAGTACTTC.

This clonotype has a count of ten or more. The J gene is TRBJ1-4, the V gene TRBV12-3 or TRBV12-4, with D possibly TRBD1 on 6 matching bases. This CDR3 spans 14 amino acids. V was clipped by 6 bases and J by 3 bases, with 11 bases between them. The CDR3 sequence: CASSRGGANEKLFF. The DNA of the CDR3 is TGTGCCAGCAGCAGGGGAGGGGCTAATGAAAAACTGTTTTTT.

This clonotype came up a few times. The rearrangement uses TRBV7-2 and TRBJ1-6, with no clear D. Trimming shortened V by 5 bases and J by 12 bases, and 11 bases separated the two germline ends. This CDR3 has 12 residues. The V gene's germline CDR1 is SGHTA and CDR2 FQGNSA. For the CDR3, the DNA is TGTGCCAGCAGCCTCCCAGCCAGACCCCTCCACTTT. It specifies CASSLPARPLHF.

This clonotype was detected only a few times. The chain carries TRBV5-6 and TRBJ2-3, with a weak D call TRBD2 (6 bases). Germline V gives CDR1 SGHDT, CDR2 YYEEEE. The V and J ends lost 2 bases and 1 base respectively, with 14 bases between them. The CDR3 consists of 16 residues. The CDR3 region is CASSFGGVVRTDTQYF. CDR3 nucleotides: TGTGCCAGCAGCTTCGGCGGGGTGGTACGCACAGATACGCAGTATTTT.

This clonotype appeared a few times. V usage is TRBV12-3 or TRBV12-4 and J usage is TRBJ1-5; D call uncertain. CDR3 length: 15 amino acids. Trimming removed 6 bases from V and 5 bases from J, with 17 bases in between. The CDR3 here is CASSSGFAEHQPQHF. DNA of the CDR3: TGTGCCAGCAGCTCCGGGTTCGCAGAGCATCAGCCCCAGCATTTT.

This clonotype was recorded at least ten times. This rearrangement joins TRBV4-3 to TRBJ1-5; maybe TRBD1 (5 bases). The CDR3 is 16 amino acids. V lost 0 bases to trimming and J lost 7 bases, with 16 bases between them. Germline CDR1 is LGHNA and CDR2 is YSLEER. The CDR3 protein is CASSQDDGSGRQPQHF. The DNA of the CDR3 is TGCGCCAGCAGCCAAGATGATGGGTCAGGGAGGCAGCCCCAGCATTTT.

This clonotype was picked up a small number of times. V is TRBV28 and J is TRBJ2-1; D unresolved. Germline CDR1 reads MDHEN; CDR2 reads SYDVKM. The V and J ends lost 6 bases and 3 bases respectively, with 15 bases between them. CDR3 length equals 15 residues. CDR3 residues: CASSPGPSDYNEQFF. CDR3 bases: TGTGCCAGCAGCCCCGGCCCCTCGGACTACAATGAGCAGTTCTTC.

There are many counts of this clonotype. The chain joins TRBV4-3 to TRBJ2-3; D possibly corresponds to TRBD1 (5 bases). The germline gives CDR1 LGHNA, CDR2 YSLEER. Trimming cost V 3 bases and J 3 bases, with 16 bases left between them. The CDR3 consists of 16 residues. DNA for the CDR3: TGCGCCAGCAGCCAGGCCCTGGGGCTTGGTACAGATACGCAGTATTTT. Protein product: CASSQALGLGTDTQYF.

A few counts support this clonotype. This chain joins TRBV12-3 or TRBV12-4 and TRBJ2-4; weak D call: TRBD1 (6 bases). Trimming pared 6 bases from V and 1 base from J, leaving 10 bases between. The CDR3 has 14 amino acids. In nucleotides, the CDR3 is TGTGCCAGCAGCAGGGGAGTTGCCAAAAACATTCAGTACTTC. It yields the protein CASSRGVAKNIQYF.

This clonotype was observed a handful of times. The V gene is TRBV12-3 or TRBV12-4, the J gene TRBJ1-5; D is possibly TRBD1 (6 bases). CDR3 length: 14 residues. With 6 bases removed from V and 7 bases from J, the gap between germline ends came to 16 bases. Here the CDR3 reads CASSILQGRQPQHF. The CDR3, as DNA: TGTGCCAGCAGCATTTTACAGGGTCGGCAGCCCCAGCATTTT.

This clonotype appeared a few times. This chain uses TRBV25-1 with TRBJ2-3; D possibly matches TRBD1 or TRBD2 (5 bases each). Germline CDR1 reads MGHDK; CDR2 reads SYGVNS. The CDR3 is 18 residues long. The germline V and J ends were trimmed by 3 bases and 5 bases, with 24 bases remaining between them. DNA for the CDR3: TGTGCCAGCAGTGATCTTGCTCGGGACCCATCTGGGGGAGATACGCAGTATTTT. Protein: CASSDLARDPSGGDTQYF.

This clonotype was observed a handful of times. This chain connects TRBV7-3 to TRBJ2-5; D possibly corresponds to TRBD2 (7 bases). The CDR3 loop spans 13 amino acids. Germline V gene data show CDR1 as SGHTA and CDR2 as FQGTGA. Trimming removed 8 bases from V and 3 bases from J, with 13 bases in between. The CDR3, as DNA: TGTGCCAGCTCCCGGGGGGCCGAAGAGACCCAGTACTTC. As protein: CASSRGAEETQYF.

This clonotype was recorded only once. V and J are TRBV20-1 and TRBJ2-3; D is possibly TRBD2 (6 bases). Germline V gene sequence: CDR1 DFQATT, CDR2 SNEGSKA (reference sequence). The V end lost 6 bases, the J end lost 2 bases, and 15 bases lay between the germline ends. CDR3 size: 14 residues. CDR3 nucleotides: TGCAGTGCGCGGGTCCGGGGGTCCACAGATACGCAGTATTTT. It codes for CSARVRGSTDTQYF.

The sample holds many counts of this clonotype. The V call is TRBV2, the J call TRBJ1-4; 8 nucleotides align to TRBD1. The V and J ends lost 6 bases and 5 bases, in that order; junction bases with no gene match: 2. CDR1 is SNHLY and CDR2 is FYNNEI in the germline V gene. The CDR3 loop spans 13 amino acids. The CDR3 coding sequence is TGTGCCAGCAGCGGGACAGGCAATGAAAAACTGTTTTTT. Amino acids: CASSGTGNEKLFF.

This clonotype was counted only a few times. V and J are TRBV7-9 and TRBJ1-2; D call uncertain. Deletions cut 1 base from V and 4 bases from J, with 19 bases between. Germline V CDR1 and CDR2: SEHNR, FQNEAQ (reference sequence). CDR3 length: 17 amino acids. The CDR3 here is CASSLVGTVPLFYGYTF. The CDR3 nucleotides are TGTGCCAGCAGCTTAGTAGGAACAGTTCCTCTATTCTATGGCTACACCTTC.

This clonotype was found many times. The rearrangement uses TRBV7-9 and TRBJ1-2, with 8 bases that match TRBD1. The CDR3 has 15 amino acids. Germline CDR1 SEHNR, CDR2 FQNEAQ (reference sequence). J lost 8 bases, V lost 0 bases, and 8 bases had no gene match. DNA of the CDR3: TGTGCCAGCAGCTTAGCGGACAGGGCAGCCGACGGCTACACCTTC. Protein: CASSLADRAADGYTF.

This clonotype came up many times. The chain uses TRBV27 and TRBJ2-7; 8 bases map to TRBD2. Per germline, CDR1 MNHEY and CDR2 SMNVEV (reference sequence). There are 16 residues in the CDR3. Unmatched junction bases numbered 4, after V lost 0 bases and J lost 0 bases. CDR3 DNA: TGTGCCAGCAGTTTATCGCGGGGGACTAGCTCCTACGAGCAGTACTTC. Encoded protein: CASSLSRGTSSYEQYF.

This clonotype was observed a few times. The rearrangement joins TRBV28 to TRBJ1-5, with D possibly matching TRBD1 (5 bases). The V and J ends lost 5 bases and 3 bases respectively, with 20 bases between them. The CDR3 runs to 17 residues. Germline V gene lookup returns CDR1 MDHEN and CDR2 SYDVKM. The CDR3 DNA follows: TGTGCCAGCAGTACGTGGACAAGGGCCAGGGTCAATCAGCCCCAGCATTTT. This sequence encodes CASSTWTRARVNQPQHF.

The chain employs TRBV27 and TRBJ1-6; maybe TRBD1 (5 bases). V was cut by 5 bases and J by 10 bases, with 15 bases left in between. CDR1 and CDR2 from the germline V gene are MNHEY and SMNVEV (reference sequence). The CDR3 loop spans 14 amino acids. As DNA, the CDR3 is TGTGCCAGCAGTCAGGGCCAGTATGAGTCACCCCTCCACTTT. It yields the protein CASSQGQYESPLHF.